Sequencing of this TCR beta chain was carried out in a study of shared clonotypes between healthy human individuals. CD45RO-negative, CCR7-selected cells formed the naive CD8 fraction, which excluded terminally differentiated effector memory CD45RA+ cells. On this clone itself: Its specificity is unknown.

CDR1 is SGHTA, CDR2 FQGNSA, per germline. The V segment lost 5 bases and the J segment 8 bases; nucleotides outside the gene matches: 8. This CDR3 is built from 15 residues. 200 ng DNA, about 30,000 T cell genomes, went into each sorted-subset replicate PCR. The method was immunoSEQ multiplex PCR; TCRdb's version includes in-frame clones alone and lacks a portion of them. The sample yields 2 million to 2.5 million clones, just over 90% seen once. Study outcomes and limitations: In general, naive subsets displayed greater estimated richness than memory subsets did.

The chain joins TRBV7-2 to TRBJ2-1; 11 bases are a match to TRBD2. The receptor was isolated from a man younger than 35 in good health. Some clones in this sample may be carry-over from other donors' samples. Sequencing used naive CD8+ T cells from PBMCs. The CDR3 sequence is CASSTTSGSFYEQFF. For the CDR3, the DNA is TGTGCCAGCAGCACCACTAGCGGGAGTTTTTATGAGCAGTTCTTC.